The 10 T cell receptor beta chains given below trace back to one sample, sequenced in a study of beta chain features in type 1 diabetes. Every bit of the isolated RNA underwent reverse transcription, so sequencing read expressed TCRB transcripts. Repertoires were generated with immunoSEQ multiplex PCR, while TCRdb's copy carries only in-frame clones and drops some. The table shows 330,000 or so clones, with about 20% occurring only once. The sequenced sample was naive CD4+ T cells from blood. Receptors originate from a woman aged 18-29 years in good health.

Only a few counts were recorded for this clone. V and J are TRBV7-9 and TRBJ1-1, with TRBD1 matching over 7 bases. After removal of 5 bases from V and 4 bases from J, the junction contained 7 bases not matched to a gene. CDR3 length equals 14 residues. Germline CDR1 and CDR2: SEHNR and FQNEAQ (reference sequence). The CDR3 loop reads CASSRNYRGTEAFF. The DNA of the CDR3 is TGTGCCAGCAGCCGGAACTACAGGGGCACTGAAGCTTTCTTT.

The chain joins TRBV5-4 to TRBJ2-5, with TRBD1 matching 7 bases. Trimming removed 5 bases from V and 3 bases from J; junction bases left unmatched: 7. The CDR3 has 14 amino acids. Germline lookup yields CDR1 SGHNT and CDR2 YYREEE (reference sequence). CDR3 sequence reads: CASSTGTDKETQYF. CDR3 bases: TGTGCCAGCAGTACCGGGACAGACAAAGAGACCCAGTACTTC. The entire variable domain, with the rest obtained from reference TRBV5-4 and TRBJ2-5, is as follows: ETGVTQSPTHLIKTRGQQVTLRCSSQSGHNTVSWYQQALGQGPQFIFQYYREEENGRGNFPPRFSGLQFPNYSSELNVNALELDDSALYLCASSTGTDKETQYFGPGTRLLVL.

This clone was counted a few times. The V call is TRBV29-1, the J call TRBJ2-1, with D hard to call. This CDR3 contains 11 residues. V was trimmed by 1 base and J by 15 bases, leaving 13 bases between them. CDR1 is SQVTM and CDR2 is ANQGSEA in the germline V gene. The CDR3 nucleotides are TGCAGCGTTGAAGGTTACGACAAAAGGTTCTTC. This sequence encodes CSVEGYDKRFF.

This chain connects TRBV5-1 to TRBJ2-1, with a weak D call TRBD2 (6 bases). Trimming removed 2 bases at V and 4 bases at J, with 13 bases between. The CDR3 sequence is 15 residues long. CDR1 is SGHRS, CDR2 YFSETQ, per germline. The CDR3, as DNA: TGCGCCAGCAGCTTCGACGGGAGTCCGTACAATGAGCAGTTCTTC. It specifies CASSFDGSPYNEQFF.

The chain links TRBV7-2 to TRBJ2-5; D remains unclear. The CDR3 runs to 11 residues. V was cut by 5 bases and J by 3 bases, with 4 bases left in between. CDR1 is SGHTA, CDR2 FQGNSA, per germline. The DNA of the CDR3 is TGTGCCAGCAGCGCGAAAGAGACCCAGTACTTC. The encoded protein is CASSAKETQYF.

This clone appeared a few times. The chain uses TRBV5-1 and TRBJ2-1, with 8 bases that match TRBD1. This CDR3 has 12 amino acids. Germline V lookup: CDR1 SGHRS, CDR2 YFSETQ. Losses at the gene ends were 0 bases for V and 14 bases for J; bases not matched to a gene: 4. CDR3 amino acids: CASSLEGQGKFF. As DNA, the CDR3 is TGCGCCAGCAGCTTGGAAGGACAGGGAAAGTTCTTC.

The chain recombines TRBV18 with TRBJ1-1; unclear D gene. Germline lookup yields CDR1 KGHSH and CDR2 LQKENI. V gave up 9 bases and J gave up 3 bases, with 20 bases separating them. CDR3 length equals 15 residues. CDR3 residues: CASFLLRSPHTEAFF. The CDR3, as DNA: TGTGCCAGTTTTCTACTGCGGAGTCCCCACACTGAAGCTTTCTTT. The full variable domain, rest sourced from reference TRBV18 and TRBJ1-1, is NAGVMQNPRHLVRRRGQEARLRCSPMKGHSHVYWYRQLPEEGLKFMVYLQKENIIDESGMPKERFSAEFPKEGPSILRIQQVVRGDSAAYFCASFLLRSPHTEAFFGQGTRLTVV.

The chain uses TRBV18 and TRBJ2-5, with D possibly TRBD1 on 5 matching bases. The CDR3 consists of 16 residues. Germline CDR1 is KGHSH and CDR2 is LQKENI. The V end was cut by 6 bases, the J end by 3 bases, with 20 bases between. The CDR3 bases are TGTGCCAGCTCGACAAGAGGTCAGGGTGGTGAAGAGACCCAGTACTTC. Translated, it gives CASSTRGQGGEETQYF.

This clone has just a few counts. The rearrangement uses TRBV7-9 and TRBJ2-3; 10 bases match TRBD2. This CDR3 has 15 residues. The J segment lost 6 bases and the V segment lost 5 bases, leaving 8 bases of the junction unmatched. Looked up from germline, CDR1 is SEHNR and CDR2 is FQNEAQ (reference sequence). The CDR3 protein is CASSPGTSDADTQYF. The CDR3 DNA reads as TGTGCCAGCAGCCCCGGGACTAGCGACGCCGATACGCAGTATTTT.

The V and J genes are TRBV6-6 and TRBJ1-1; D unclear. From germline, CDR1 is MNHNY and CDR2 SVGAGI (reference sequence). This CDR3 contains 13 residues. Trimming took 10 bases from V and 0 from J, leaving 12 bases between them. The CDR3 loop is CATSDKMNTEAFF. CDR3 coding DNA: TGTGCCACCTCAGACAAGATGAACACTGAAGCTTTCTTT.